A single sample is the source of the 23 T cell receptor beta chains below, sequenced in a study of T cell clones after liver transplantation. The protocol was immunoSEQ multiplex PCR, while the TCRdb copy is restricted to in-frame clones and leaves out a portion. This table holds 55,000 or so clones, 60% to 80% found once. The sequences come from CD4+ T cells from blood, collected before liver transplant. These receptors all stem from a human donor who received a liver transplant.

CDR3 coding DNA: TGTGCCAGCAGCAGTCAGTACGGACAGGGGGATAATTCACCCCTCCACTTT. It translates to CASSSQYGQGDNSPLHF. The rearrangement uses TRBV11-2 and TRBJ1-6; 10 bases match TRBD1. V shed 5 bases and J 5 bases; nucleotides not matched to a gene: 9. CDR3 length: 17 residues. Germline assignment: CDR1 SGHAT and CDR2 FQNNGV.

The V gene is TRBV5-4, the J gene TRBJ2-3; TRBD2 agrees at 11 bases. CDR3 length: 16 residues. The V gene end was trimmed by 3 bases and the J gene end by 5 bases; junction bases not matched to a gene: 8. The V gene's germline CDR1 is SGHNT and CDR2 YYREEE (reference sequence). The CDR3 nucleotides read TGTGCCAGCAGCTCCTTAGCGGGGGGGCAGGGAGATACGCAGTATTTT. Protein sequence: CASSSLAGGQGDTQYF.

The chain has TRBV4-1 and TRBJ2-1; 9 nucleotides match TRBD2. The CDR3 covers 17 residues. J was trimmed by 6 bases and V by 0 bases; bases with no gene match: 9. CDR1 MGHRA and CDR2 YSYEKL come from the germline V gene. CDR3 amino acids: CASSQEGRGGGANEQFF. The CDR3 DNA reads as TGCGCCAGCAGCCAAGAAGGTCGGGGCGGGGGGGCCAATGAGCAGTTCTTC.

The chain combines TRBV28 with TRBJ1-1, with 7 positions matching TRBD1. Germline-derived CDR1 and CDR2 are MDHEN and SYDVKM. CDR3 length equals 14 residues. The V and J ends lost 6 bases and 3 bases, in that order; junction bases with no gene match: 7. The CDR3 here is CASSIPGQHTEAFF. DNA for the CDR3: TGTGCCAGCAGCATCCCGGGACAGCACACTGAAGCTTTCTTT.

CDR3 sequence reads: CASSPQGEGYGYTF. The CDR3 coding sequence is TGTGCCAGCAGCCCCCAGGGGGAAGGGTATGGCTACACCTTC. The chain uses TRBV16 and TRBJ1-2; 7 bases map to TRBD1. CDR1 and CDR2 from the germline V gene are KGHSY and FQNENV. The CDR3 has 14 amino acids. V dropped 4 bases and J dropped 5; count of bases not matched to a gene: 7.

The chain recombines TRBV5-1 with TRBJ2-3; D not resolved. Germline V CDR1 and CDR2: SGHRS, YFSETQ. The CDR3 has 13 amino acids. V was trimmed by 0 bases and J by 3 bases, leaving 5 bases between them. The CDR3 loop reads CASSLDRTDTQYF. The CDR3 region has the DNA TGCGCCAGCAGCTTGGACAGAACAGATACGCAGTATTTT.

The chain links TRBV5-1 to TRBJ1-4; perhaps TRBD1 as D (5 bases). Germline assignment: CDR1 SGHRS and CDR2 YFSETQ. The CDR3 runs 14 residues. V lost 4 bases, J lost 0 bases, and 7 bases lay in between. DNA of the CDR3: TGCGCCAGCAGCGAGACAGCAACTAATGAAAAACTGTTTTTT. Translating it yields CASSETATNEKLFF.

The chain joins TRBV5-5 to TRBJ1-5; no reliable D call. CDR3 length: 13 amino acids. The V gene's germline CDR1 is SGHKS and CDR2 YYEKEE (reference sequence). V gave up 5 bases and J gave up 2 bases, with 8 bases separating them. The CDR3 DNA is TGTGCCAGCAGTTCCCAGGGCAATCAGCCCCAGCATTTT. It encodes CASSSQGNQPQHF.

This clone was counted between two and nine times. CDR3 bases: TGTGCCAGCAGCTTGGGCCAGGGTAAGGGTGGCTACACCTTC. Its translation: CASSLGQGKGGYTF. This chain connects TRBV5-6 to TRBJ1-2, with D maybe TRBD1 (5 bases). The CDR3 has 14 residues. V was shortened by 0 bases and J by 7 bases, with 13 bases between the two germline ends. From germline, CDR1 is SGHDT and CDR2 YYEEEE.

The J gene is TRBJ2-3, the V gene TRBV11-2, with D possibly being TRBD2 (7 bases). This CDR3 spans 15 amino acids. Trimming left V 5 bases short and J 1 base short, with 13 bases between. Germline V CDR1 and CDR2: SGHAT, FQNNGV. The CDR3 nucleotides are TGTGCCAGCAGCCTTCGGGGGGCCGGCACAGATACGCAGTATTTT. Protein: CASSLRGAGTDTQYF.

The chain recombines TRBV29-1 with TRBJ2-2; 10 bases line up with TRBD2. This CDR3 has 13 amino acids. Trimming cost V 7 bases and J 6 bases; bases outside gene matches: 5. Per the germline V gene, CDR1 is SQVTM and CDR2 is ANQGSEA. In DNA, the CDR3 is TGCAGCGCGGAGCGGGGGGGGCCCGGGGAGCTGTTTTTT. Residues: CSAERGGPGELFF.

CDR3 amino acids: CASSRSRANYGYTF. In DNA, the CDR3 is TGTGCCAGCAGCCGCAGCAGGGCTAACTATGGCTACACCTTC. The chain combines TRBV5-5 with TRBJ1-2, with TRBD1 as a possible D gene (5 bases). CDR1 is SGHKS and CDR2 is YYEKEE in the germline V gene (reference sequence). Trimming removed 4 bases at V and 0 bases at J, with 10 bases between. This CDR3 is built from 14 residues.

The J gene is TRBJ2-7, the V gene TRBV19; 8 bases agree with TRBD1. CDR1 is LNHDA, CDR2 SQIVND, per germline (reference sequence). This CDR3 comprises 13 residues. V was clipped by 5 bases and J by 3 bases; unmatched bases: 3. The CDR3 spells CASSVTGGYEQYF. The CDR3 bases are TGTGCCAGTAGTGTTACAGGGGGCTACGAGCAGTACTTC.

The V call is TRBV10-2, the J call TRBJ2-7, with a possible D match to TRBD2 (6 bases). CDR1 and CDR2 from the germline V gene are WSHSY and SAAADI. V shed 5 bases and J shed 0 bases, with 11 bases lying between them. This CDR3 has 14 amino acids. CDR3 bases: TGCGCCAGCAGTTTGGGACTCCTCTCCTACGAGCAGTACTTC. Amino acid sequence: CASSLGLLSYEQYF.

This clone came up a few times. V is TRBV12-5 and J is TRBJ1-1; 8 bases map to TRBD1. The CDR3 has 14 residues. CDR1 is LGHNT and CDR2 is FRNRAP in the germline V gene. The V and J ends lost 5 bases and 1 base, in that order; junction bases with no gene match: 3. CDR3 bases: TGTGCTAGTGGTCACGGGACAGGGAACACTGAAGCTTTCTTT. It codes for CASGHGTGNTEAFF. Full variable domain (remainder filled in from reference TRBV12-5 and TRBJ1-1): DARVTQTPRHKVTEMGQEVTMRCQPILGHNTVFWYRQTMMQGLELLAYFRNRAPLDDSGMPKDRFSAEMPDATLATLKIQPSEPRDSAVYFCASGHGTGNTEAFFGQGTRLTVV.

The V gene is TRBV6-5, the J gene TRBJ1-6; D may be TRBD1 (5 bases). The CDR3 covers 16 residues. The V gene lost 0 bases and the J gene lost 9 bases, with 15 bases spanning the gap. The germline gives CDR1 MNHEY, CDR2 SVGAGI. CDR3 nucleotides: TGTGCCAGCAGTTACTCGACAGTTACTTTGAGTTCACCCCTCCACTTT. Translating gives CASSYSTVTLSSPLHF.

The V and J genes are TRBV9 and TRBJ2-7, with 9 bases that match TRBD1. The CDR3 length is 17 residues. V trimming: 3 bases; J trimming: 5 bases; junction bases outside the gene matches: 15. Germline V gene sequence: CDR1 SGDLS, CDR2 YYNGEE. CDR3 loop: CASSARMDRGSPHEQYF. The CDR3 DNA follows: TGTGCCAGCAGCGCCCGTATGGACAGGGGAAGCCCACACGAGCAGTACTTC.

The rearrangement joins TRBV28 to TRBJ2-1, with 7 positions matching TRBD1. The CDR3 has 16 residues. Germline-derived CDR1 and CDR2 are MDHEN and SYDVKM. Trimming at V came to 2 bases and at J to 6 bases, leaving 10 bases not matched to a gene. CDR3 region: CASSLPDTGVSNEQFF. CDR3 coding DNA: TGTGCCAGCAGTTTACCCGACACAGGGGTTAGCAATGAGCAGTTCTTC.

The rearrangement uses TRBV19 and TRBJ2-3; 7 bases align to TRBD2. The CDR3 consists of 17 residues. Unmatched junction bases numbered 16, after V lost 4 bases and J lost 6 bases. Germline V gives CDR1 LNHDA, CDR2 SQIVND (reference sequence). The CDR3 sequence is CASSRGTNNPTYDTQYF. The DNA for the CDR3 is TGTGCCAGTAGTAGAGGGACTAACAATCCCACCTACGATACGCAGTATTTT.

This chain links TRBV5-8 with TRBJ2-1; D is unclear. The CDR3 contains 14 residues. CDR1 is SGHTS, CDR2 YDEGEE, per germline. The V end was cut by 0 bases, the J end by 7 bases, with 11 bases between. The CDR3 sequence is CASSLGPRRNEQFF. The CDR3 coding sequence is TGTGCCAGCAGCTTGGGGCCCCGCCGAAATGAGCAGTTCTTC.

This clone was detected ten times or more. The chain uses TRBV19 and TRBJ1-3; 7 bases match TRBD1. Per the germline V gene, CDR1 is LNHDA and CDR2 is SQIVND (reference sequence). CDR3 length: 15 residues. J gave up 0 bases and V 5 bases, and 4 bases lay outside the gene matches. The CDR3 reads CASSWTGSSGNTIYF. CDR3 coding DNA: TGTGCCAGTAGTTGGACAGGTTCCTCTGGAAACACCATATATTTT.

This rearrangement joins TRBV28 to TRBJ2-5; 9 nucleotides agree with TRBD1. V gave up 2 bases and J gave up 5 bases; unmatched junction bases: 6. Germline V gene lookup returns CDR1 MDHEN and CDR2 SYDVKM. CDR3 length: 15 residues. DNA of the CDR3: TGTGCCAGCAGTTTAAGAACAGGGGGCGTGGAGACCCAGTACTTC. Protein: CASSLRTGGVETQYF.

This clone occurred once. The chain carries TRBV5-4 and TRBJ1-2, with 9 bases aligning to TRBD1. The CDR3 sequence is 13 residues long. The ends lost 7 bases at V and 5 bases at J; junction bases unmatched: 6. The germline CDR1 and CDR2 sequences are SGHNT and YYREEE (reference sequence). CDR3 sequence reads: CASFRQGDYGYTF. The CDR3 DNA reads as TGTGCCAGCTTTCGACAGGGGGATTATGGCTACACCTTC.